This entry is about one T cell receptor (beta chain). Its antigen is unknown. This specimen comes from a study of T cells in localized non-small cell lung cancer. The CDR3 extends over 16 amino acids. V lost 2 bases and J lost 3; bases outside the gene matches: 7. Germline assignment: CDR1 LGHNA and CDR2 YNFKEQ. The data were produced by immunoSEQ multiplex PCR, yet TCRdb's version contains in-frame clones alone and is incomplete. The sample consists of some 30,000 clones, roughly 94% of them appearing once. Study-wide results and limits: Since sequencing was restricted to only one region of the tumor, intratumor heterogeneity remains a possibility. Adjacent uninvolved lung had the highest clonality, suggesting focused antigen responses.

The sample in question was peripheral blood, obtained before any cancer treatment. This TCR came from a woman between 35 and 75 years old with stage I lung adenocarcinoma. The V and J genes are TRBV4-2 and TRBJ2-3; 8 nucleotides agree with TRBD2. The DNA for the CDR3 is TGTGCCAGCAGCCAATCCCAGGCTAGCGGGACAGATACGCAGTATTTT. This codes for CASSQSQASGTDTQYF.